These T cell receptor beta chains were read from a single sample in a study of blood T cells in healthy people across ages. Via MiXCR, TCRdb re-called the 5' RACE reads, giving one row per CDR3 protein. The data contain 650,000 to 700,000 distinct CDR3 sequences, approximately 52% of them singletons. The sequencing input was blood. The receptors come from a woman older than 75 in good health. Each CDR3 is given with its conserved first and last residue. Each record gives: V gene, D gene, clone size, J gene, CDR3 length, CDR3 protein, CDR3 DNA. A D gene is named only where the DNA matches it firmly. Size tells how often a clone was seen (once, few, many) or the class of an expanded clone, and some rows leave it out.

V: TRBV7-2
D: .
size: .
J: TRBJ1-5
length: 13
CDR3: CASSLGPLQPQHF
DNA: TGTGCCAGCAGCTTAGGGCCTCTTCAGCCCCAGCATTTT

V: TRBV20-1
D: .
size: .
J: TRBJ1-1
length: 14
CDR3: CSASQGDMNTEAFF
DNA: TGCAGTGCTAGCCAGGGAGACATGAACACTGAAGCTTTCTTT

V: TRBV5-1
D: .
size: .
J: TRBJ2-3
length: 19
CDR3: CASSFWKSGLLSSTDTQYF
DNA: TGCGCCAGCAGCTTCTGGAAAAGTGGATTATTATCTAGCACAGATACGCAGTATTTT

V: TRBV9
D: .
size: .
J: TRBJ1-2
length: 12
CDR3: CASSVANYGYTF
DNA: TGTGCCAGCAGCGTAGCTAATTATGGCTACACCTTC

V: TRBV9
D: TRBD2
size: .
J: TRBJ2-2
length: 15
CDR3: CASSVGTSRSGELFF
DNA: TGTGCCAGCAGCGTAGGGACTAGCAGGTCCGGGGAGCTGTTTTTT

V: TRBV7-6
D: TRBD2
size: many
J: TRBJ2-1
length: 15
CDR3: CASMSLAGSSNEQFF
DNA: TGTGCCAGCATGTCACTAGCGGGGTCAAGCAATGAGCAGTTCTTC

V: TRBV29-1
D: TRBD1
size: few
J: TRBJ2-4
length: 12
CDR3: CSVRTGANIQYF
DNA: TGCAGCGTGAGGACAGGGGCAAACATTCAGTACTTC

V: TRBV5-1
D: TRBD1
size: .
J: TRBJ1-1
length: 15
CDR3: CASSGKGARNTEAFF
DNA: TGCGCCAGCAGCGGGAAGGGGGCACGGAACACTGAAGCTTTCTTT

V: TRBV6-6
D: .
size: few
J: TRBJ1-1
length: 15
CDR3: CASSTTGTLNTEAFF
DNA: TGTGCCAGCAGTACAACCGGGACACTGAACACTGAAGCTTTCTTT

V: TRBV3-1
D: .
size: .
J: TRBJ1-3
length: 14
CDR3: CASSQRTDGNTIYF
DNA: TGTGCCAGCAGCCAGAGGACTGATGGAAACACCATATATTTT

V: TRBV4-2
D: .
size: many
J: TRBJ2-3
length: 14
CDR3: CASSQDGGTDTQYF
DNA: TGTGCCAGCAGCCAAGATGGGGGCACAGATACGCAGTATTTT